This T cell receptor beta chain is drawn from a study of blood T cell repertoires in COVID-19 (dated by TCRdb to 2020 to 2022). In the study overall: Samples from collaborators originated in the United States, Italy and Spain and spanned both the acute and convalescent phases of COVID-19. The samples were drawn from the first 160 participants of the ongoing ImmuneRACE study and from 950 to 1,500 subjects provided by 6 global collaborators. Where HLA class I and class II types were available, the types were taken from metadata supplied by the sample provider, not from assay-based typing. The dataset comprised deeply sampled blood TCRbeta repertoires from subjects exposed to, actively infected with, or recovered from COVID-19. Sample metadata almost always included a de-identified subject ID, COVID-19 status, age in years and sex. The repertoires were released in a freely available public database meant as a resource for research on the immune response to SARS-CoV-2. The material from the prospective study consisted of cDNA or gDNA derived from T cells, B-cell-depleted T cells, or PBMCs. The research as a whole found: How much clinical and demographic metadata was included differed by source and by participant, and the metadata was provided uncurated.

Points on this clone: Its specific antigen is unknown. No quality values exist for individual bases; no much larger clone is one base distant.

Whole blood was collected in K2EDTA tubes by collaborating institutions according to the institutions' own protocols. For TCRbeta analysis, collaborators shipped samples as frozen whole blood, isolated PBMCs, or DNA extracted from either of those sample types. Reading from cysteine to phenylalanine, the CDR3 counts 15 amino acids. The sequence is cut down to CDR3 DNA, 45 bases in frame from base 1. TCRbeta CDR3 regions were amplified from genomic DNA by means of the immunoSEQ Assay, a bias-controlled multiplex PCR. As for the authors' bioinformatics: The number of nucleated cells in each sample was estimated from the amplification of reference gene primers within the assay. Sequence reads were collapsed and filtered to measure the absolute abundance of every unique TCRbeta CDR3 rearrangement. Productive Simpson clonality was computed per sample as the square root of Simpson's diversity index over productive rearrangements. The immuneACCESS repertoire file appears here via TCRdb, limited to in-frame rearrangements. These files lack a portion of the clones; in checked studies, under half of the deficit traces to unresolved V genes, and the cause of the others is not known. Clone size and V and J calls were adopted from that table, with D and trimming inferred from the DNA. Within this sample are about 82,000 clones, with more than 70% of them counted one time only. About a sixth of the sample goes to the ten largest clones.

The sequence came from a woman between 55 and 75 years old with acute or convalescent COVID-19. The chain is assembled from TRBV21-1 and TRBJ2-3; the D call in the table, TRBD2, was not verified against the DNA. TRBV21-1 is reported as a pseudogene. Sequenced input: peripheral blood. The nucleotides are TGTGCCAGCCGACTGACTAGCGGAGGCACAGATACGCAGTATTTT. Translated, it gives CASRLTSGGTDTQYF.